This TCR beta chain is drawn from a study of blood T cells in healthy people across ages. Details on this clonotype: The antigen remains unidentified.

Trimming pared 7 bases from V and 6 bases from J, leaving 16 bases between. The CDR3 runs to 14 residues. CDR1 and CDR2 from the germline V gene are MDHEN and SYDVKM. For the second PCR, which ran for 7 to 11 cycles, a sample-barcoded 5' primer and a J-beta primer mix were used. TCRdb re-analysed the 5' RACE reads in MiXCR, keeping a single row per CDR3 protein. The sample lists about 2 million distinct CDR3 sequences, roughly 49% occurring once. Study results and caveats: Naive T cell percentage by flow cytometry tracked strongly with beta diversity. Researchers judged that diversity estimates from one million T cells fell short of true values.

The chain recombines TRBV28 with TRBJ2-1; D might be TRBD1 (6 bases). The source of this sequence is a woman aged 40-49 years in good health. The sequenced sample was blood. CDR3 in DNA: TGTGCCAGCACCGAACCGGACAGCATCAATGAGCAGTTCTTC. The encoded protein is CASTEPDSINEQFF. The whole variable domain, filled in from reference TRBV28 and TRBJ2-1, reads DVKVTQSSRYLVKRTGEKVFLECVQDMDHENMFWYRQDPGLGLRLIYFSYDVKMKEKGDIPEGYSVSREKKERFSLILESASTNQTSMYLCASTEPDSINEQFFGPGTRLTVL.